This T cell receptor beta chain was found in a study of ipilimumab plus nivolumab after autologous stem cell transplantation. Across the study: Patients received a median of about 5 ipilimumab and about 8 nivolumab doses.

CDR1 is SGHNT, CDR2 YENEEA, per germline. The CDR3 has 14 amino acids. The germline V and J ends were trimmed by 1 base and 3 bases, with 9 bases remaining between them. Sequencing was performed with immunoSEQ multiplex PCR; in TCRdb, only in-frame clones are kept and a portion is missing. This sample has about 17,000 clones, with more than 60% found just once. Patients got 3 mg/kg IV nivolumab weeks 1, 4, 7, 10, then biweekly through week 26. Remarks on this clone: Other DNA sequences in the same sample also yield this CDR3.

The chain employs TRBV11-3 and TRBJ1-1; D gene unclear. Sequencing was performed on PBMCs, taken in a trial of ipilimumab plus nivolumab as post-transplant consolidation. The TCR sequence derives from a male donor with diffuse large B-cell lymphoma. The CDR3 sequence is CASSLGPGDTEAFF. The CDR3 DNA reads as TGTGCCAGCAGCTTAGGTCCGGGCGACACTGAAGCTTTCTTT.